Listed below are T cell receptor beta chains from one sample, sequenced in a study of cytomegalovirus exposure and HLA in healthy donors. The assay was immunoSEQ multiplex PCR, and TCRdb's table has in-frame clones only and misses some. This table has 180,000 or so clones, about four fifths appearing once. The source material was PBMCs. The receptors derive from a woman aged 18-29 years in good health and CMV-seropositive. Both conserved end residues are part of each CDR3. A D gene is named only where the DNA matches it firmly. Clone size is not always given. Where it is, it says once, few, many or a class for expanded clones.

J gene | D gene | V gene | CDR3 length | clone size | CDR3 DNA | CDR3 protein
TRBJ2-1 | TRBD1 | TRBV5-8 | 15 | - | TGTGCCAGCTCGACAGGGGTGGGCTCCTACAATGAGCAGTTCTTC | CASSTGVGSYNEQFF
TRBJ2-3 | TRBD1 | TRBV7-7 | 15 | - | TGTGCTAGCAGCCCGGACAGGAGCTTCTCAGATACGCAGTATTTT | CASSPDRSFSDTQYF
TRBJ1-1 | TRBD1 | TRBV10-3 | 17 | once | TGTGCCATCAGTGAGAGGAGGGTAGGGACAGTCTTTACTGAAGCTTTCTTT | CAISERRVGTVFTEAFF
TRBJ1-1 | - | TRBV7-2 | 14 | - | TGTGCCAGCAGCTCGCGGGCGAGGGTCACTGAAGCTTTCTTT | CASSSRARVTEAFF
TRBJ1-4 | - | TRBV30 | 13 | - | TGTGCCTGGGCCGGATCTCGAGGTGAAAAACTGTTTTTT | CAWAGSRGEKLFF
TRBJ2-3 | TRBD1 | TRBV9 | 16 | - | TGTGCCAGCAGCGTAAGCGGACAGGTTTCACCAGATACGCAGTATTTT | CASSVSGQVSPDTQYF
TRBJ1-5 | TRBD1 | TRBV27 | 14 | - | TGTGCCAGCAGTCTCACAGGGGTCAATCAGCCCCAGCATTTT | CASSLTGVNQPQHF
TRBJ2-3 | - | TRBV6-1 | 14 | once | TGTGCCAGCACCCAGGGGCTGCTCACAGATACGCAGTATTTT | CASTQGLLTDTQYF
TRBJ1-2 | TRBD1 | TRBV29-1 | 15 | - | TGCAGCGCCGTGGACAGGGTCGGGAAGGGCTATGGCTACACCTTC | CSAVDRVGKGYGYTF
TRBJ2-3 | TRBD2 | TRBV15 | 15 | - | TGTGCCACCACAATGGGACTAGCGGCCACAGATACGCAGTATTTT | CATTMGLAATDTQYF